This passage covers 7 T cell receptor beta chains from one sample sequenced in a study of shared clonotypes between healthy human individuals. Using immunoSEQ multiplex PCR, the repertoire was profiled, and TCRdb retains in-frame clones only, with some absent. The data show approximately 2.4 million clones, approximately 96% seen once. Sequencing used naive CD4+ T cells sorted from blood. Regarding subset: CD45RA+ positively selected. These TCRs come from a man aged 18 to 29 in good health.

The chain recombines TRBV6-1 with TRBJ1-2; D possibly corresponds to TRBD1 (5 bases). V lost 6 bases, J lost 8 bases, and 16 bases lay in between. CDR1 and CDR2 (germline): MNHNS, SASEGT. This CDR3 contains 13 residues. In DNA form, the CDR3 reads TGTGCCAGCAGGGGGGACCGTCTGCGGGGCTACACCTTC. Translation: CASRGDRLRGYTF.

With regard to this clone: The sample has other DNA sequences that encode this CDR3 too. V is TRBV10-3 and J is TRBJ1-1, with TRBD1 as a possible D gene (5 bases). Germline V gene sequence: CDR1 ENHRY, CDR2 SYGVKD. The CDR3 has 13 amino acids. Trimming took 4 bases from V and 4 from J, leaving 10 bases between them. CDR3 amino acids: CAISGAGSTEAFF. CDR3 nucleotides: TGTGCCATCAGTGGAGCAGGGAGCACTGAAGCTTTCTTT.

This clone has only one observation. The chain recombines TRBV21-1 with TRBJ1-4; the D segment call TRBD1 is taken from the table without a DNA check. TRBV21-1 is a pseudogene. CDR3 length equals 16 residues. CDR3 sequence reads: CASSKGRQGDLEKLFF. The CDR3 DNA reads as TGTGCCAGCAGCAAGGGGAGACAGGGGGATTTAGAAAAACTGTTTTTT.

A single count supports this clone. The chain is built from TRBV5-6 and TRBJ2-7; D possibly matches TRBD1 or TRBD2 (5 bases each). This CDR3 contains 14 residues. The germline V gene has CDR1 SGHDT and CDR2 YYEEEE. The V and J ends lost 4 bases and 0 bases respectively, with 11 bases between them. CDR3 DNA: TGTGCCAGCAGCAAGGCAGGGACCTCCTACGAGCAGTACTTC. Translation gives CASSKAGTSYEQYF. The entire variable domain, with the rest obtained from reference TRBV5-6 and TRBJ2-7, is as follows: DAGVTQSPTHLIKTRGQQVTLRCSPKSGHDTVSWYQQALGQGPQFIFQYYEEEERQRGNFPDRFSGHQFPNYSSELNVNALLLGDSALYLCASSKAGTSYEQYFGPGTRLTVT.

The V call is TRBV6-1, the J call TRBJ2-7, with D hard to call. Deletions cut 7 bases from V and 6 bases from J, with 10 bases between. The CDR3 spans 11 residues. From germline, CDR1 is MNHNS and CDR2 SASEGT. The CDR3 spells CASTFLGEQYF. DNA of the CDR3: TGTGCCAGCACCTTCTTGGGCGAGCAGTACTTC.

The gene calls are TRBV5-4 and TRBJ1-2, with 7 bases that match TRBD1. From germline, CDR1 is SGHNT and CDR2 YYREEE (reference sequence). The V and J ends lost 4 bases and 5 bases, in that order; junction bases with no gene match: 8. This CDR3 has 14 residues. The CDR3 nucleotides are TGTGCCAGCAGCCCGGACAGGCAACGGTATGGCTACACCTTC. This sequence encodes CASSPDRQRYGYTF.

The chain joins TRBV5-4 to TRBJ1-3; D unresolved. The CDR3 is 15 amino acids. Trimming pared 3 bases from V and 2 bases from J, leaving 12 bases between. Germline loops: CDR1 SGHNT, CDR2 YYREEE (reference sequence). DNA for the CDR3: TGTGCCAGCAGCTCCGCAGGCGTACCTGGAAACACCATATATTTT. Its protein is CASSSAGVPGNTIYF.